The 13 T cell receptor beta chains reported below all come from one sample, sequenced in a study of blood T cell repertoires in COVID-19. Some clones are missing from TCRdb's copy, which holds only in-frame ones; the method was immunoSEQ multiplex PCR. Here the sample spans some 150,000 clones, roughly 80% being singletons. The material sequenced was peripheral blood. These receptors were obtained from a man in his fifties or sixties with active or convalescent COVID-19.

The chain links TRBV7-9 to TRBJ2-3; D perhaps matches TRBD2 (5 bases). V lost 4 bases, J lost 2 bases, and 13 bases lay in between. The CDR3 length is 15 residues. CDR1 SEHNR and CDR2 FQNEAQ come from the germline V gene (reference sequence). CDR3 DNA: TGTGCCAGCAGCTATGGACTGTTCGACACAGATACGCAGTATTTT. Encoded protein: CASSYGLFDTDTQYF.

The rearrangement joins TRBV28 to TRBJ2-5, with TRBD2 as a possible D gene (5 bases). V was clipped by 8 bases and J by 4 bases, with 17 bases between them. Germline lookup yields CDR1 MDHEN and CDR2 SYDVKM. The CDR3 length is 14 residues. The CDR3 protein is CASSTGGFRETQYF. The CDR3, as DNA: TGTGCCAGCTCCACCGGCGGGTTTAGAGAGACCCAGTACTTC.

The chain has TRBV20-1 and TRBJ2-7; TRBD2 is a possible D gene (5 bases). The CDR3 is made up of 11 amino acids. Between the trimmed V and J ends, which lost 5 bases and 4 bases, there was a span of 9 bases. Germline V gene lookup returns CDR1 DFQATT and CDR2 SNEGSKA (reference sequence). The CDR3 coding sequence is TGCAGTGCTTCACGGGGATACGAGCAGTACTTC. Translating gives CSASRGYEQYF.

The chain joins TRBV11-1 to TRBJ2-2; TRBD2 might be the D (5 bases). The CDR3 loop spans 14 amino acids. Germline CDR1 reads SGHAT; CDR2 reads FQDESV (reference sequence). V lost 8 bases and J 7 bases, leaving 17 bases between the germline ends. CDR3: CASFRGSGGGELFF. CDR3 coding DNA: TGTGCCAGCTTTCGGGGTTCCGGTGGCGGGGAGCTGTTTTTT.

A single count supports this clone. The rearrangement links TRBV6-5 to TRBJ1-1; tentative D call: TRBD1 (5 bases). The CDR3 covers 13 residues. Trimming stripped 6 bases from V and 0 bases from J, with 8 bases between. Looked up from germline, CDR1 is MNHEY and CDR2 is SVGAGI. DNA for the CDR3: TGTGCCAGCAGATCAGGGCTGAACACTGAAGCTTTCTTT. Translating it yields CASRSGLNTEAFF.

V is TRBV28 and J is TRBJ2-1; 14 bases map to TRBD2. Germline-derived CDR1 and CDR2 are MDHEN and SYDVKM. The V gene end was trimmed by 5 bases and the J gene end by 6 bases; junction bases not matched to a gene: 9. CDR3 length: 17 residues. The CDR3 coding sequence is TGTGCCAGCAGTCAGCCGGGACTAGCGGGAGCAGGCAATGAGCAGTTCTTC. Its translation is CASSQPGLAGAGNEQFF.

This clone showed up just once. This chain joins TRBV4-1 and TRBJ2-2, with 7 bases lining up with TRBD1. Losses at the gene ends were 0 bases for V and 5 bases for J; bases not matched to a gene: 6. There are 16 residues in the CDR3. CDR1 is MGHRA, CDR2 YSYEKL, per germline. CDR3 sequence (DNA): TGCGCCAGCAGCCAAGAGGGGCAGGGGGTTACCGGGGAGCTGTTTTTT. Translation: CASSQEGQGVTGELFF.

The chain has TRBV7-8 and TRBJ2-7; D is undetermined. The CDR3 runs 17 residues. Germline lookup yields CDR1 SGHVS and CDR2 FQNEAQ. Trimming removed 1 base at V and 3 bases at J, with 19 bases between. The CDR3 region has the DNA TGTGCCAGCAGCTTAGTGGCTGCAACAGACCCCTTCTACGAGCAGTACTTC. Its protein product is CASSLVAATDPFYEQYF.

This chain links TRBV27 with TRBJ1-2; unclear D gene. The length of the CDR3 is 14 residues. V lost 1 base and J 4 bases, leaving 10 bases between the germline ends. Per germline, CDR1 MNHEY and CDR2 SMNVEV (reference sequence). The CDR3 loop is CASSLFGFGYGYTF. The CDR3 DNA reads TGTGCCAGCAGTTTATTCGGGTTCGGCTATGGCTACACCTTC.

Points on this clone: A much more abundant neighbour one base away suggests this may be a read error. This chain connects TRBV6-1 to TRBJ2-2; 7 nucleotides agree with TRBD2. The V gene's germline CDR1 is MNHNS and CDR2 SASEGT. The CDR3 has 14 residues. V gave up 5 bases and J gave up 7 bases; unmatched junction bases: 7. The CDR3 is CASSWGGGGGELFF. The DNA of the CDR3 is TGTGCCAGCAGTTGGGGCGGGGGTGGCGGGGAGCTGTTTTTT.

The chain recombines TRBV3-1 (or the pseudogene TRBV3-2) with TRBJ2-5; TRBD2 matches at 8 bases. The CDR3 is made up of 19 amino acids. The germline CDR1 and CDR2 sequences are LGHDT and YNNKEL (reference sequence). The V and J ends lost 0 bases and 2 bases, in that order; junction bases with no gene match: 14. The CDR3 DNA reads TGTGCCAGCAGCCAAGATAGCAGAGGGGGGACTAGACAGCAAGAGACCCAGTACTTC. It is translated as CASSQDSRGGTRQQETQYF.

This clone was detected once. The chain combines TRBV7-8 with TRBJ1-2; D may be TRBD1 (6 bases). The CDR3 runs 14 residues. Trimming stripped 2 bases from V and 3 bases from J, with 10 bases between. From germline, CDR1 is SGHVS and CDR2 FQNEAQ. The CDR3 nucleotides read TGTGCCAGCAGCTTATGGGGGGGCGACTATGGCTACACCTTC. Translating gives CASSLWGGDYGYTF.

This chain links TRBV5-1 with TRBJ1-3; D is perhaps TRBD1 (6 bases). Trimming removed 4 bases from V and 4 bases from J, with 12 bases in between. In germline, CDR1 is SGHRS, CDR2 YFSETQ. The CDR3 has 14 residues. CDR3 coding DNA: TGCGCCAGCAGCGGGGACAAACCCGGAAACACCATATATTTT. Its protein is CASSGDKPGNTIYF.